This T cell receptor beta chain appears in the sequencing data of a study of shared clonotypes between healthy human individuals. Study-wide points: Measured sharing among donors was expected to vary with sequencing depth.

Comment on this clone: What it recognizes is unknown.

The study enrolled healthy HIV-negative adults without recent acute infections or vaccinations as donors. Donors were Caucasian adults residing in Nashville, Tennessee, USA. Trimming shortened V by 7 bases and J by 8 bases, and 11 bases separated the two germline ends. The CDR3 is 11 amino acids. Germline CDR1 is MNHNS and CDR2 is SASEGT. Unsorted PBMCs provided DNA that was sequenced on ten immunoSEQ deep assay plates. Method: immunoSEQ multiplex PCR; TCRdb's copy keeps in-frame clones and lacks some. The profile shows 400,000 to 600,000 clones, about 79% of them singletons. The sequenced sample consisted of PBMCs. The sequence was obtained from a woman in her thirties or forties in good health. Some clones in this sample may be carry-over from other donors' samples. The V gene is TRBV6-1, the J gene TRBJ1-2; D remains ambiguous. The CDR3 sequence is CASTDFGGYTF. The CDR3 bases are TGTGCCAGCACAGATTTCGGGGGCTACACCTTC.